What follows is one TCR beta chain and its context. The entry originates in a study of blood T cell repertoires in COVID-19. On the study more broadly: COVID-19 samples collected from the United States, Italy and Spain covered acute and convalescent phases. PBMCs, B-cell-depleted T cells, or T cells were the source of the cDNA or gDNA that made up the material.

Germline trimming cut 5 bases from V and 8 bases from J; bases unmatched to any gene: 9. Germline CDR1 SQVTM, CDR2 ANQGSEA. There are 12 residues in the CDR3. As handled by the study authors: Amplification from reference gene primers served as the basis for estimated nucleated cell counts. Profiled with immunoSEQ multiplex PCR; TCRdb holds only in-frame clones, not every one. V and J calls and clone size follow that table, whereas D and trimming were derived from the DNA. The sample carries 200,000 to 250,000 clones, around 88% recorded once. Sequencing used peripheral blood. The chain recombines TRBV29-1 with TRBJ2-7; TRBD1 matches at 7 bases. The TCR comes from a man in his late teens or twenties with active or convalescent COVID-19. CDR3 loop: CSVLGDRQKQYF. The CDR3 DNA reads as TGCAGCGTTTTGGGGGACAGACAAAAGCAGTACTTC.